This is a list of T cell receptor beta chains from one sample in a study of T cells in Graves' hyperthyroidism and ophthalmopathy. MiXCR, applied by TCRdb to the multiplex PCR reads, yields one record per CDR3 protein. The data hold about 420,000 distinct CDR3 sequences, with approximately 13% observed a single time. The sample comprised blood. The receptors were sampled from a woman under 30 with Graves' hyperthyroidism. Each CDR3 is given with its conserved first and last residue. Fields, in order: J gene, D gene, clone size, V gene, CDR3 DNA, CDR3 protein. The D gene is left open where the match is weak. Only part of the rows carry a size: once, few, many, or a class if the clone is expanded.

TRBJ1-6,TRBD1,-,TRBV4-3,TGCGCCAGCAGCCACGGACAGGGGGGTTCACCCCTCCACTTT,CASSHGQGGSPLHF
TRBJ1-1,-,many,TRBV28,TGTGCCAGCAGTTTTTATAGCCTTGGAGTTGAAGCTTTCTTT,CASSFYSLGVEAFF
TRBJ1-3,-,-,TRBV4-3,TGCGCCAGCAGCCAAGCCCTGTTTGGGAGTGGAAACACCATATATTTT,CASSQALFGSGNTIYF
TRBJ2-3,TRBD2,many,TRBV27,TGTGCCAGCAGATTAGCGGGAGAAAGGGATACGCAGTATTTT,CASRLAGERDTQYF
TRBJ2-3,-,-,TRBV28,TGTGCCAGCAGTTTGAGCGGACGCACAGGTACGCAGTATTTT,CASSLSGRTGTQYF
TRBJ2-2,-,many,TRBV27,-,CASSSSGNANTGELFF
TRBJ1-3,TRBD1,many,TRBV30,TGTGCCTGGAGTGACAGGGGGCCGTCTGGAAACACCATATATTTT,CAWSDRGPSGNTIYF
TRBJ1-1,-,many,TRBV12-3/TRBV12-4,TGTGCCAGCAGTTTCGGGGGTCAACTGGAAATAAACACTGAAGCTTTCTTT,CASSFGGQLEINTEAFF
TRBJ1-5,-,many,TRBV7-8,TGTGCCAGCAGCTTAGGGAGGGGAGAACATCAGCCCCAGCATTTT,CASSLGRGEHQPQHF
TRBJ2-3,-,few,TRBV20-1,TGCAGTGCTAGAAGGCAGGAAGGAGATACGCAGTATTTT,CSARRQEGDTQYF
TRBJ2-2,TRBD2,few,TRBV28,TGTGCCAGCAGGTCTCATTCGGGACTAGCGGGAGCCGGGGAGCTGTTTTTT,CASRSHSGLAGAGELFF
TRBJ1-2,-,-,TRBV19,TGTGCCAGTACCGACAGTCTCTATGGCTACACCTTC,CASTDSLYGYTF
TRBJ1-5,-,many,TRBV11-3,TGTGCCAGCAGCTTCCAGGCCTATAGCAATCAGCCCCAGCATTTT,CASSFQAYSNQPQHF
TRBJ2-6,-,few,TRBV11-2,TGTGCCAGCAGCGCTCACCGGGCCCAGGGCGTTTTAAACTCTGGGGCCAACGTCCTGACTTTC,CASSAHRAQGVLNSGANVLTF
TRBJ2-2,TRBD1,-,TRBV6-1,TGTGCCAGCAGGTCCGGGACAGGGAGGGCCGGGGAGCTGTTTTTT,CASRSGTGRAGELFF
TRBJ1-5,-,-,TRBV14,TGTGCCAGCAGCCACCCCAATCAGCCCCAGCATTTT,CASSHPNQPQHF
TRBJ1-1,-,many,TRBV11-2,TGTGCCAGCAGCATCGGGACTTACACTGAAGCTTTCTTT,CASSIGTYTEAFF
TRBJ1-1,-,few,TRBV10-3,TGTGCCATCAGTGAGTCAGGGGTCGGGACTGAAGCTTTCTTT,CAISESGVGTEAFF
TRBJ1-1,-,-,TRBV30,TGTGCCTGGAGTGTGGCAAAGAACACTGAAGCTTTCTTT,CAWSVAKNTEAFF
TRBJ2-7,TRBD1,many,TRBV29-1,TGCAGCGTTGAAAAGGGACAGGCGAGCTCCTACGAGCAGTACTTC,CSVEKGQASSYEQYF
TRBJ2-1,TRBD1,-,TRBV6-4,TGTGCCAGCAGTGACTCGGACAGGGGGGGGAATGAGCAGTTCTTC,CASSDSDRGGNEQFF
TRBJ1-1,-,-,TRBV18,TGTGCCAGCTCACCACGTCATGTAGCCATGAACACTGAAGCTTTCTTT,CASSPRHVAMNTEAFF
TRBJ2-1,-,-,TRBV14,TGTGCCAGCAGCCGATACCAGGGGAGGTCCTACAATGAGCAGTTCTTC,CASSRYQGRSYNEQFF
TRBJ1-6,TRBD1,-,TRBV27,TGTGCCAGCGGGGACAGGGACTCCTATAATTCACCCCTCCACTTT,CASGDRDSYNSPLHF
TRBJ2-1,-,many,TRBV6-1,TGTGCCAGCAGTCAAGCGAGGTGGTTCTTC,CASSQARWFF
TRBJ1-1,-,many,TRBV13,TGTGCCAGCAGCCCAAGAGCAATGAAGAGGCGGTGGACTGAAGCTTTCTTT,CASSPRAMKRRWTEAFF
TRBJ2-2,-,many,TRBV6-1,TGTGCCAGCAGAAAACAGGGCGCGAACACCGGGGAGCTGTTTTTT,CASRKQGANTGELFF
TRBJ1-1,-,many,TRBV19,TGTGCCAGTAGCCGGGGACAGAACACTGAAGCTTTCTTT,CASSRGQNTEAFF
TRBJ2-7,TRBD2,many,TRBV30,TGTGCCTGGGGGACTAGCGGGTCCTACGAGCAGTACTTC,CAWGTSGSYEQYF
TRBJ2-2,-,-,TRBV5-1,TGCGCCAGCAGCCCGTCCCAGGGGAGCACCGGGGAGCTGTTTTTT,CASSPSQGSTGELFF